This T cell receptor (beta chain) was sequenced in a study of blood T cell repertoires in COVID-19. Study details: Acute and convalescent COVID-19 specimens originated in the United States, Italy and Spain. The cDNA or gDNA used as material had been derived from T cells, B-cell-depleted T cells, or PBMCs.

The protocol was immunoSEQ multiplex PCR, while the TCRdb copy is restricted to in-frame clones and leaves out a portion. The table lists approximately 110,000 clones, about 83% of them singletons. The length of the CDR3 is 14 residues. CDR1 SGHRS and CDR2 YFSETQ come from the germline V gene. Trimming removed 8 bases from V and 1 base from J, with 15 bases in between. The chain couples TRBV5-1 to TRBJ1-1; a weak D match, TRBD1 (5 bases). Sequencing was carried out using peripheral blood. The sequence derives from a human donor in a cohort sampled during active COVID-19. The CDR3 protein is CASTRDNGNTEAFF. Here the CDR3 DNA reads TGCGCCAGTACCAGGGATAACGGGAACACTGAAGCTTTCTTT.